The present TCR beta chain was sequenced within a study of cytomegalovirus exposure and HLA in healthy donors. It was with 60 Vbeta and 13 Jbeta primers that the PCR ran. Here immunoSEQ multiplex PCR was the method, and the copy in TCRdb shows in-frame clones only, minus some. The sample comprises tens of thousands of clones, about 83% of which are singletons, and around 5.6% rests with the top ten. Study conclusions and caveats: Under in vitro conditions, a few CMV-associated chains were confirmed as specific for CMV antigens. Many donors carried some public TCRs, although rarity characterized most TCR sequences. Later analysis suggested most CMV-associated TCR beta chains were HLA-restricted.

The sample holds one count of this clone. Its target is unknown. This TCR came from a woman younger than 35 in good health and CMV-seropositive. Material for sequencing was PBMCs.

CDR3 coding DNA: TGCGCCAGCAGCTGGCCGACGGGACAGAGCGCCTTTATAGAGAGCTACACCTTC. It is translated as CASSWPTGQSAFIESYTF. The chain combines TRBV4-1 with TRBJ1-2, with 7 nucleotides matching TRBD1. Germline V gene data show CDR1 as MGHRA and CDR2 as YSYEKL. Trimming took 5 bases from V and 9 from J; bases not matched to a gene: 24. This CDR3 spans 18 amino acids.